This T cell receptor (beta chain) was profiled in a study of blood T cell repertoires in COVID-19. At the level of the study: PBMCs, B-cell-depleted T cells, or T cells provided the cDNA or gDNA that made up the material.

Assay: immunoSEQ multiplex PCR; the TCRdb copy retains only in-frame clones and omits some. This table has some 260,000 clones, 88% appearing once. The CDR3 consists of 15 residues. V was clipped by 0 bases and J by 6 bases; unmatched bases: 2. Germline CDR1 is SGDLS and CDR2 is YYNGEE. The chain carries TRBV9 and TRBJ2-1; 11 nucleotides agree with TRBD2. The sequence was obtained from a woman in her twenties or thirties with acute or convalescent COVID-19. The material sequenced was peripheral blood. The CDR3 here is CASSVVLAGVNEQFF. For the CDR3, the DNA is TGTGCCAGCAGCGTAGTACTAGCGGGAGTCAATGAGCAGTTCTTC.